Listed here is a single T cell receptor (beta chain). Its antigen is unknown. Germline V gene data show CDR1 as SGHNT and CDR2 as YENEEA. The CDR3 sequence is 15 residues long. The V end was cut by 2 bases, the J end by 0 bases, with 7 bases between. The data stem from a study of T cell responses to AZD1222 COVID-19 vaccine. General study points: Clonal diversity was possibly underestimated, and the donors were mostly white British, with more females. Nearly half of spike-specific TCRs reportedly go after variant regions that carry no mutations.

Sequencing was performed with immunoSEQ multiplex PCR; in TCRdb, only in-frame clones are kept and a portion is missing. This sample has just under 95,000 clones, with approximately 84% found just once. The clonotype comes from an adult in good health. The sequenced sample was peripheral blood, obtained on day 0 of AZD1222 vaccination. The chain carries TRBV11-3 and TRBJ2-2; TRBD1 or TRBD2 may be the D gene (5 bases each). The CDR3 DNA is TGTGCCAGCAGCTTATTGGGGGCGAACACCGGGGAGCTGTTTTTT. It is translated as CASSLLGANTGELFF.